These 29 T cell receptor beta chains share one sample of origin, sequenced in a study of blood T cell repertoires in COVID-19. Method: immunoSEQ multiplex PCR; TCRdb's copy keeps in-frame clones and lacks some. Seen here are fewer than 95,000 clones, 88% observed once, and the top ten hold roughly 0.43%. The sequenced sample was peripheral blood. These receptors all stem from a man between 60 and 75 years old with acute or convalescent COVID-19.

This clone occurred a few times. The chain joins TRBV14 to TRBJ2-1; 7 bases line up with TRBD2. This CDR3 has 13 amino acids. The V segment lost 3 bases and the J segment 9 bases; nucleotides outside the gene matches: 5. Germline loops: CDR1 SGHDN, CDR2 FVKESK. The CDR3 loop reads CASSHTLAIEQFF. The DNA of the CDR3 is TGTGCCAGCAGCCACACACTAGCGATTGAGCAGTTCTTC.

The rearrangement uses TRBV30 and TRBJ1-3, with D unresolved. CDR1 GTSNPN and CDR2 SVGIG come from the germline V gene (reference sequence). The CDR3 sequence is 12 residues long. Trimming took off 3 bases at V and 4 bases at J, with 7 bases between the two ends. CDR3: CAWSPGGNTIYF. The CDR3 coding sequence is TGTGCCTGGAGCCCGGGGGGAAACACCATATATTTT. The full variable domain, with the rest looked up from reference TRBV30 and TRBJ1-3, is SQTIHQWPATLVQPVGSPLSLECTVEGTSNPNLYWYRQAAGRGLQLLFYSVGIGQISSEVPQNLSASRPQDRQFILSSKKLLLSDSGFYLCAWSPGGNTIYFGEGSWLTVV.

This chain connects TRBV27 to TRBJ2-7; 11 nucleotides line up with TRBD1. The germline V gene encodes CDR1 MNHEY and CDR2 SMNVEV (reference sequence). This CDR3 spans 16 amino acids. V shed 3 bases, J shed 3 bases, and the junction held 7 bases outside the gene matches. This CDR3 is CASSFSWTGGIYEQYF. The CDR3, as DNA: TGTGCCAGCAGTTTTTCGTGGACAGGGGGCATCTACGAGCAGTACTTC.

J is TRBJ1-1 and V is TRBV10-3, with TRBD1 as a possible D gene (5 bases). Germline values: CDR1 ENHRY, CDR2 SYGVKD. Trimming stripped 10 bases from V and 3 bases from J, with 15 bases between. CDR3 length equals 13 residues. As DNA, the CDR3 is TGTGCCACCATTGTTCAGGGTTACACTGAAGCTTTCTTT. Its translation is CATIVQGYTEAFF.

The V call is TRBV2, the J call TRBJ2-7; possibly TRBD2 for D (6 bases). V was shortened by 5 bases and J by 0 bases, with 11 bases between the two germline ends. The CDR3 is made up of 14 amino acids. CDR1 is SNHLY, CDR2 FYNNEI, per germline. The CDR3 DNA follows: TGTGCCAGCAGTTGGGACGGGAGCTCCTACGAGCAGTACTTC. Residues: CASSWDGSSYEQYF.

The V gene is TRBV28, the J gene TRBJ2-1, with D perhaps matching TRBD1 (6 bases). Germline-derived CDR1 and CDR2 are MDHEN and SYDVKM. Between the trimmed V and J ends, which lost 5 bases and 4 bases, there was a span of 18 bases. The length of the CDR3 is 16 residues. Written as DNA, the CDR3 is TGTGCCAGCAGTAGGGACATGGCACCGTATTACAATGAGCAGTTCTTC. This encodes CASSRDMAPYYNEQFF.

This clone was seen a handful of times. The chain couples TRBV5-4 to TRBJ1-3; 7 bases match TRBD1. This CDR3 has 15 residues. V dropped 4 bases and J dropped 4; count of bases not matched to a gene: 8. Germline V gene sequence: CDR1 SGHNT, CDR2 YYREEE (reference sequence). The CDR3 bases are TGTGCCAGCAGCACCCGGACAGGACTCGGAAACACCATATATTTT. As protein: CASSTRTGLGNTIYF.

The chain links TRBV2 to TRBJ2-1, with unresolved D. The CDR3 has 11 amino acids. The germline V gene has CDR1 SNHLY and CDR2 FYNNEI. The ends were cut back, 4 bases at V and 4 bases at J, with 2 bases in the middle. In DNA, the CDR3 is TGTGCCAGCAGTGTATACAATGAGCAGTTCTTC. Protein sequence: CASSVYNEQFF.

J is TRBJ1-1 and V is TRBV5-1, with TRBD1 matching 11 bases. After removal of 4 bases from V and 3 bases from J, the junction contained 8 bases not matched to a gene. The CDR3 spans 16 residues. CDR1 and CDR2 (germline): SGHRS, YFSETQ. CDR3 sequence reads: CASSLRTGGGDTEAFF. CDR3 nucleotide sequence: TGCGCCAGCAGCCTCCGGACAGGGGGCGGGGACACTGAAGCTTTCTTT.

The chain links TRBV12-3 or TRBV12-4 to TRBJ1-4, with a tentative D call TRBD1 (6 bases). The V end lost 5 bases, the J end lost 7 bases, and 11 bases lay between the germline ends. The CDR3 consists of 13 residues. The CDR3: CASSPRGGEKLFF. The CDR3 DNA sequence: TGTGCCAGCAGTCCCAGGGGCGGTGAAAAACTGTTTTTT.

V and J are TRBV12-5 and TRBJ1-1; D is perhaps TRBD1 (6 bases). Germline loops: CDR1 LGHNT, CDR2 FRNRAP. The CDR3 is 13 amino acids. The V end was cut by 4 bases, the J end by 4 bases, with 10 bases between. CDR3 sequence: CASGSGVSTEAFF. CDR3 nucleotide sequence: TGTGCTAGTGGTTCAGGGGTAAGCACTGAAGCTTTCTTT.

This clone has just one count. The chain uses TRBV4-2 and TRBJ2-7, with D possibly TRBD2 on 6 matching bases. In germline, CDR1 is LGHNA, CDR2 YNFKEQ. CDR3 length equals 13 residues. The germline V and J ends were trimmed by 4 bases and 4 bases, with 11 bases remaining between them. CDR3 loop: CASSLGLRYEQYF. The DNA of the CDR3 is TGTGCCAGCAGCCTGGGACTTCGTTACGAGCAGTACTTC.

J is TRBJ2-3 and V is TRBV27; 8 bases align to TRBD1. Looked up from germline, CDR1 is MNHEY and CDR2 is SMNVEV (reference sequence). V lost 6 bases and J lost 1; bases outside the gene matches: 6. The CDR3 is made up of 15 amino acids. CDR3 residues: CASRGTGSRTDTQYF. The CDR3 nucleotides are TGTGCCAGCAGGGGGACAGGAAGCCGCACAGATACGCAGTATTTT.

The chain employs TRBV10-2 and TRBJ2-1; 10 nucleotides match TRBD1. J gave up 8 bases and V 7 bases, and 8 bases lay outside the gene matches. Germline V gene lookup returns CDR1 WSHSY and CDR2 SAAADI. This CDR3 has 14 residues. The CDR3 DNA reads TGCGCCAGCATGGGACAGGGGAATTCCCATGAGCAGTTCTTC. Its protein product is CASMGQGNSHEQFF.

The V gene is TRBV24-1, the J gene TRBJ2-3, with 8 bases aligning to TRBD2. The trim removed 3 bases at V and 2 bases at J, leaving 6 bases unmatched. In germline, CDR1 is KGHDR, CDR2 SFDVKD. CDR3 length: 16 amino acids. The CDR3, as DNA: TGTGCCACCAGTGATCCACTAGCGGACACCACAGATACGCAGTATTTT. Translating gives CATSDPLADTTDTQYF.

The rearrangement links TRBV19 to TRBJ2-7; D perhaps matches TRBD1 (6 bases). Germline V gene sequence: CDR1 LNHDA, CDR2 SQIVND (reference sequence). Trimming removed 5 bases from V and 3 bases from J, with 14 bases in between. CDR3 length: 14 amino acids. This CDR3 reads CASSYPGVGYEQYF. CDR3 sequence (DNA): TGTGCCAGTAGTTACCCAGGGGTCGGCTACGAGCAGTACTTC.

This chain connects TRBV4-1 to TRBJ1-6, with D uncertain. This CDR3 is built from 13 residues. Germline V CDR1 and CDR2: MGHRA, YSYEKL. Trimming pared 3 bases from V and 14 bases from J, leaving 14 bases between. CDR3 sequence reads: CASSQGDLVTLHF. CDR3 DNA sequence: TGCGCCAGCAGCCAGGGCGACCTCGTAACCCTCCACTTT.

This chain connects TRBV10-1 to TRBJ2-5; 7 bases line up with TRBD1. J gave up 5 bases and V 9 bases, and 9 bases lay outside the gene matches. The CDR3 is made up of 13 amino acids. In germline, CDR1 is WNHNN, CDR2 SYGVQD (reference sequence). The CDR3 reads CASLNRGVETQYF. CDR3 nucleotides: TGCGCCAGTCTAAACAGGGGCGTGGAGACCCAGTACTTC.

The rearrangement uses TRBV7-9 and TRBJ1-2; D might be TRBD1 (6 bases). Trimming shortened V by 7 bases and J by 8 bases, and 20 bases separated the two germline ends. CDR1 is SEHNR, CDR2 FQNEAQ, per germline (reference sequence). The CDR3 totals 14 residues. This CDR3 reads CASTLISGGRGYTF. As DNA, the CDR3 is TGTGCCAGCACCCTGATTTCGGGGGGCAGAGGCTACACCTTC.

This clone came up once. The rearrangement joins TRBV19 to TRBJ1-1; D not resolved. The CDR3 totals 14 residues. Trimming took 5 bases from V and 1 from J, leaving 11 bases between them. Germline V gene sequence: CDR1 LNHDA, CDR2 SQIVND (reference sequence). The CDR3 protein is CASSPRRQNTEAFF. CDR3 DNA sequence: TGTGCCAGTAGTCCCCGTCGACAGAACACTGAAGCTTTCTTT.

This chain connects TRBV5-1 to TRBJ1-1, with 8 bases identical to TRBD1. V trimming: 2 bases; J trimming: 11 bases; junction bases outside the gene matches: 11. CDR3 length: 14 amino acids. Germline CDR1 SGHRS, CDR2 YFSETQ. CDR3 nucleotides: TGCGCCAGCAGCTTAGGACAGGGCCAGGTGGAGGCTTTCTTT. This gives the protein CASSLGQGQVEAFF.

The chain couples TRBV27 to TRBJ2-1, with TRBD2 identical over 9 bases. Per the germline V gene, CDR1 is MNHEY and CDR2 is SMNVEV (reference sequence). The CDR3 is made up of 16 amino acids. The J segment lost 9 bases and the V segment lost 8 bases, leaving 17 bases of the junction unmatched. The CDR3 reads CASASGVVAGEGEQFF. The CDR3 bases are TGTGCCAGCGCGAGTGGTGTTGTAGCGGGAGAGGGTGAGCAGTTCTTC.

This clone was observed a handful of times. Its ends do not fully match the called genes, so a read error is possible. This chain uses TRBV19 with TRBJ1-4; tentative D call: TRBD1 (5 bases). Germline V CDR1 and CDR2: LNHDA, SQIVND (reference sequence). There are 11 residues in the CDR3. The CDR3, as DNA: TGTGCCAGTAAAGGGGAGGTCCTCACCATATTT. Amino acids: CASKGEVLTIF. The full variable domain, with the rest looked up from reference TRBV19 and TRBJ1-4, is DGGITQSPKYLFRKEGQNVTLSCEQNLNHDAMYWYRQDPGQGLRLIYYSQIVNDFQKGDIAEGYSVSREKKESFPLTVTSAQKNPTAFYLCASKGEVLTIFGSGTQLSVL.

The chain is built from TRBV7-3 and TRBJ2-1, with 7 nucleotides matching TRBD1. V trimming: 2 bases; J trimming: 8 bases; junction bases outside the gene matches: 3. CDR3 length equals 13 residues. Germline V gene sequence: CDR1 SGHTA, CDR2 FQGTGA. CDR3 in DNA: TGTGCCAGCAGCTTAGAGGGGGCGGATGAGCAGTTCTTC. Protein sequence: CASSLEGADEQFF.

This clone appeared a few times. The chain uses TRBV5-1 and TRBJ1-4, with 8 bases fitting TRBD1. J lost 5 bases, V lost 2 bases, and 5 bases had no gene match. The germline V gene encodes CDR1 SGHRS and CDR2 YFSETQ. There are 15 residues in the CDR3. Written as DNA, the CDR3 is TGCGCCAGCAGCTTATCCGGGACAGGAAATGAAAAACTGTTTTTT. This codes for CASSLSGTGNEKLFF.

The chain employs TRBV6-5 and TRBJ2-3; perhaps TRBD1 as D (7 bases). Per germline, CDR1 MNHEY and CDR2 SVGAGI. There are 15 residues in the CDR3. Trimming stripped 7 bases from V and 2 bases from J, with 16 bases between. In DNA form, the CDR3 reads TGTGCCAGCATTCAGGGGGGAGCTACCACAGATACGCAGTATTTT. Residues: CASIQGGATTDTQYF.

This clone was seen a handful of times. This chain connects TRBV10-3 to TRBJ2-1; 8 bases agree with TRBD2. The CDR3 runs to 15 residues. After removal of 4 bases from V and 5 bases from J, the junction contained 7 bases not matched to a gene. Per germline, CDR1 ENHRY and CDR2 SYGVKD. The CDR3 DNA reads as TGTGCCATCAGTGCTCTAGCGGGCGGCCACAATGAGCAGTTCTTC. Translated, it gives CAISALAGGHNEQFF.

The chain combines TRBV4-2 with TRBJ2-3, with 14 bases matching TRBD2. CDR3 size: 20 residues. Trimming removed 0 bases from V and 8 bases from J; junction bases left unmatched: 16. CDR1 LGHNA and CDR2 YNFKEQ come from the germline V gene. The CDR3 sequence: CASSQDWQPGTSGSPSTQYF. The DNA for the CDR3 is TGTGCCAGCAGCCAAGATTGGCAGCCAGGGACTAGCGGGAGTCCAAGTACGCAGTATTTT.

J is TRBJ1-2 and V is TRBV5-1; 7 bases line up with TRBD1. Unmatched junction bases numbered 10, after V lost 3 bases and J lost 5 bases. This CDR3 contains 15 residues. Germline V gene sequence: CDR1 SGHRS, CDR2 YFSETQ. The CDR3 protein is CASSSMTGPEYGYTF. For the CDR3, the DNA is TGCGCCAGCAGCTCGATGACAGGGCCTGAGTATGGCTACACCTTC.